This TCR beta chain appears in the sequencing data of a study of response to subunit inactivated influenza vaccine. The germline V gene has CDR1 MDHEN and CDR2 SYDVKM. With 7 bases removed from V and 7 bases from J, the gap between germline ends came to 14 bases. The CDR3 length is 13 residues. Each CDR3 protein is one row after TCRdb ran MiXCR on the RT-PCR reads. The table lists around 850,000 distinct CDR3 sequences, about 18% of them singletons. Whole-study findings and limits: Authors suggested seasonal influenza vaccinations each recruit few new T cells.

Points on this clonotype: The antigen is unknown.

Sequenced material: PBMCs from blood, taken roughly 5 days after vaccination. The TCR comes from a man between 45 and 60 years old who received an inactivated influenza vaccine. J is TRBJ1-5 and V is TRBV28; D remains unclear. CDR3 sequence reads: CASTEARAQPQHF. The CDR3 coding sequence is TGTGCCAGCACCGAAGCTAGGGCGCAGCCCCAGCATTTT.